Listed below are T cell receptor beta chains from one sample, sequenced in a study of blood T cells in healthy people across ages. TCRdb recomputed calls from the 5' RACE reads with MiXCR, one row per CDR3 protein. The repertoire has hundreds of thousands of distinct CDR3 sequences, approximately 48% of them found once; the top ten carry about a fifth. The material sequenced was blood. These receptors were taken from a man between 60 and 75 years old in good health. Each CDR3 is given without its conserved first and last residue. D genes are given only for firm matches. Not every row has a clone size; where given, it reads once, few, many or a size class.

CDR3 protein: ASTRTSGGKDTQY
V gene: TRBV7-2
clone size: .
D gene: TRBD2

CDR3 protein: GGTGLAGDNTQY
V gene: TRBV30
clone size: .
D gene: TRBD2

CDR3 protein: ASSPETSGGVGDTQY
V gene: TRBV4-3
clone size: .
D gene: TRBD2

CDR3 protein: SAAEDGGGSYEQY
V gene: TRBV29-1
clone size: .
D gene: .

CDR3 protein: ASSSGVQNSPLH
V gene: TRBV12-3/TRBV12-4
clone size: once
D gene: .

CDR3 protein: SVPRDRGLHEQF
V gene: TRBV20-1
clone size: .
D gene: TRBD1

CDR3 protein: ATKLAGDAEQF
V gene: TRBV15
clone size: few
D gene: TRBD2

CDR3 protein: ASTRDMGSYEQF
V gene: TRBV7-2
clone size: .
D gene: .

CDR3 protein: ASSPRESTTNYGYT
V gene: TRBV18
clone size: .
D gene: .

CDR3 protein: ASSLAPGDLYGYT
V gene: TRBV5-6
clone size: .
D gene: .

CDR3 protein: ASSSGDGTGNYNEQY
V gene: TRBV7-2
clone size: .
D gene: .

CDR3 protein: SADRGSGANVLT
V gene: TRBV20-1
clone size: .
D gene: .

CDR3 protein: ASSVEGPYNEQF
V gene: TRBV5-1
clone size: .
D gene: .

CDR3 protein: ASSPFGVTNYGYT
V gene: TRBV6-5
clone size: few
D gene: .